The clone carrying this TCR beta chain was seen at least ten times. Its specificity is not known. At one end the junction does not follow the germline gene, possibly because of a read error. The sample belongs to a study of neurological immune-mediated disorders. A blood bank in Maryland, USA, provided the volunteers who served as healthy controls. The germline V gene encodes CDR1 KGHDR and CDR2 SFDVKD. There are 16 residues in the CDR3. Study-level findings and limits: Multiple sclerosis, the disease with the least TCR clonal expansion, fell below healthy controls, whereas HTLV-1-associated myelopathy showed the most.

Template-switch 5'RACE cDNA synthesis added a 10-nucleotide unique molecular identifier. TCRdb called the 5' RACE reads again in MiXCR, with one record for every CDR3 protein. The sample includes 40,000 to 45,000 distinct CDR3 sequences, about 6% seen only once; the top ten take around 0.57%. This chain connects TRBV24-1 to TRBJ1-5; 9 nucleotides align to TRBD1. Specimen: CD4+ T cells from blood. This clonotype originated in a woman aged 40 to 49 in good health. The CDR3 sequence: CATSETGGLSNLPQHF. The CDR3 DNA follows: TGTGCCACCAGTGAAACAGGGGGCTTATCGAATCTGCCCCAGCATTTT.